This T cell receptor beta chain was sequenced for a study of cytomegalovirus exposure and HLA in healthy donors. Turning to the study itself: Within the Caucasian-associated ancestry cluster were more than 75% of the 300 to 450 genotyped donors.

Germline V gene lookup returns CDR1 MNHEY and CDR2 SMNVEV (reference sequence). After removal of 5 bases from V and 6 bases from J, the junction contained 10 bases not matched to a gene. The CDR3 has 15 residues. Only a few counts were recorded for this clone. What it recognizes is unknown. Whole-study findings and limits: Across donors, presence/absence analyses took sequencing depth to be roughly uniform. Indistinguishable V segments, including TRBV6-2 and TRBV6-3, were excluded.

Each donor's status was that of a healthy bone marrow donor. Primers: 60 Vbeta forward and 13 Jbeta reverse. Measured with immunoSEQ multiplex PCR; TCRdb has only the in-frame clones, and not every one. Of under 200,000 clones in the sample, about 13% were seen once. This TCR derives from a middle-aged man in good health and CMV-seropositive. The source material was PBMCs. V is TRBV27 and J is TRBJ2-4; TRBD2 agrees at 7 bases. Here the CDR3 DNA reads TGTGCCAGCAGTATTGGGGGGACTACCGCAAACATTCAGTACTTC. Translating gives CASSIGGTTANIQYF.